These T cell receptor beta chains were read from a single sample in a study of blood T cell repertoires in COVID-19. The table came from immunoSEQ multiplex PCR; TCRdb's copy has only in-frame clones and leaves some out. The table records roughly 160,000 clones, approximately 80% of them present only once. The sample comprised PBMCs or T cells enriched from blood (not recorded which). The source is a man between 50 and 59 years old who had recovered from COVID-19. Each CDR3 is given with its conserved first and last residue. A D gene is named only where the DNA matches it firmly. Expanded clones are given a class, and other clones once, few, many or no size at all.

>TRBJ2-2|TRBV14|TRBD2|-|17
TGTGCCAGCAGCCAAGACAGACTAGCGGAAATCACCGGGGAGCTGTTTTTT
CASSQDRLAEITGELFF
>TRBJ2-7|TRBV14|TRBD2|-|13
TGTGCCAGCGCCGGGACTAGCTTTTACGAGCAGTACTTC
CASAGTSFYEQYF
>TRBJ1-4|TRBV9|-|-|15
TGTGCCAGCAGCGTAGCTGCACAGGGCTTTGAAAAACTGTTTTTT
CASSVAAQGFEKLFF
>TRBJ2-5|TRBV3-1/TRBV3-2|TRBD2|-|14
TGTGCCAGCAGCCAAGACCTAGCGGAGGAGACCCAGTACTTC
CASSQDLAEETQYF
>TRBJ2-4|TRBV5-1|-|-|19
TGCGCCAGCAGCTCTCTTGAGCCTACAGGCTGGGTAGCCAAAAACATTCAGTACTTC
CASSSLEPTGWVAKNIQYF
>TRBJ1-1|TRBV28|TRBD1|-|18
TGTGCCAGCAGTTTAATAGCCCGACAGGGTTGGGCGAACACTGAAGCTTTCTTT
CASSLIARQGWANTEAFF
>TRBJ2-7|TRBV29-1|TRBD2|-|13
TGCAGCGTTAAAAGCGGGGCTAACTACGAGCAGTACTTC
CSVKSGANYEQYF
>TRBJ1-1|TRBV19|-|-|15
TGTGCCAGTAGTATAGTCGGGGGGCGGAACACTGAAGCTTTCTTT
CASSIVGGRNTEAFF
>TRBJ2-2|TRBV5-1|-|-|14
TGCGCCAGCAGCCCGGGGGGCAACACCGGGGAGCTGTTTTTT
CASSPGGNTGELFF
>TRBJ1-5|TRBV5-1|TRBD1|-|14
TGCGCCAGCAGCTTGGGGGACAGGGGCCAGCCCCAGCATTTT
CASSLGDRGQPQHF
>TRBJ2-7|TRBV28|-|few|12
TGTGCCAGCAGTTTTTCCCGGTACGAGCAGTACTTC
CASSFSRYEQYF
>TRBJ1-1|TRBV30|-|once|13
TGTGCCTGGACTATCCAGCGGAACACTGAAGCTTTCTTT
CAWTIQRNTEAFF
>TRBJ2-5|TRBV5-8|-|-|15
TGTGCCAGCAGCTTGGAAGGGGCAGTCCAAGAGACCCAGTACTTC
CASSLEGAVQETQYF
>TRBJ2-3|TRBV30|-|-|15
TGTGCCTGGAGTGGACTAGGGAGTAACACAGATACGCAGTATTTT
CAWSGLGSNTDTQYF
>TRBJ1-5|TRBV12-3/TRBV12-4|TRBD1|-|13
TGTGCCAGCAGCGACACAGGGGCTCAGCCCCAGCATTTT
CASSDTGAQPQHF
>TRBJ2-1|TRBV6-1|TRBD1|-|16
TGTGCCAGCAGTGATGGACAGGGACGAGTGAGGAATGAGCAGTTCTTC
CASSDGQGRVRNEQFF
>TRBJ2-1|TRBV3-1/TRBV3-2|TRBD2|-|17
TGTGCCAGCAGCCAAGGTCTTGTGGGGACTAGCGGGGGTAAGCAGTTCTTC
CASSQGLVGTSGGKQFF
>TRBJ2-3|TRBV7-2|TRBD2|-|16
TGTGCCAGCAGCCCGCAGACGGCTAGCGGGGTAGATACGCAGTATTTT
CASSPQTASGVDTQYF
>TRBJ2-1|TRBV7-3|TRBD2|-|15
TGTGCCAGCAGCCCTAAGGCTAGCGGGGGCATTGAGCAGTTCTTC
CASSPKASGGIEQFF
>TRBJ2-5|TRBV2|-|-|11
TGTGCCAGCCTAGCAGGAGAGACCCAGTACTTC
CASLAGETQYF
>TRBJ1-2|TRBV2|-|-|15
TGTGCCAGCAGTGCGTCAGGGAGGTTCAACTATGGCTACACCTTC
CASSASGRFNYGYTF
>TRBJ2-7|TRBV20-1|-|few|11
TGCAGTGCTGGGGACACCTACGAGCAGTACTTC
CSAGDTYEQYF
>TRBJ1-2|TRBV3-1/TRBV3-2|TRBD1|once|14
TGTGCCAGCAGCCCTGGACAGGTTAACTATGGCTACACCTTC
CASSPGQVNYGYTF
>TRBJ1-5|TRBV28|-|-|14
TGTGCCAGCAGTCTGACTCCGGAGAATCAGCCCCAGCATTTT
CASSLTPENQPQHF
>TRBJ1-4|TRBV5-1|-|-|14
TGCGCCAGCAGCCCCCGGCGGCAGGGTGAAAAACTGTTTTTT
CASSPRRQGEKLFF
>TRBJ2-2|TRBV29-1|-|once|15
TGCAGCGTTGAAAAGCAGGCCGGGGGTACCGGGGAGCTGTTTTTT
CSVEKQAGGTGELFF
>TRBJ2-5|TRBV2|-|-|15
TGTGCCAGCAGTGAAGCGGCGGCTCATCAAGAGACCCAGTACTTC
CASSEAAAHQETQYF
>TRBJ1-6|TRBV5-1|TRBD1|-|15
TGCGCCAGCAGCTTATCCGGGACAGGAGATCCACCCCTCCACTTT
CASSLSGTGDPPLHF
>TRBJ2-7|TRBV19|-|-|15
TGTGCCAGTAGTATAGTGACACCCATCCCCTACGAGCAGTACTTC
CASSIVTPIPYEQYF
>TRBJ2-7|TRBV28|TRBD1|-|15
TGTGCCAGCAGCCCCATGGCCGGGACAGCCTACGAGCAGTACTTC
CASSPMAGTAYEQYF
>TRBJ2-5|TRBV18|-|-|14
TGTGCCAGCTCACCACCCCGACTAGTGGAGACCCAGTACTTC
CASSPPRLVETQYF
>TRBJ1-1|TRBV29-1|-|-|11
TGCAGCGTCCTTGGGGCGGGGGAAGCTTTCTTT
CSVLGAGEAFF
>TRBJ2-2|TRBV5-8|TRBD1|-|18
TGTGCCAGCCAGACAGGGACCTCAATACACTCCGTTTCCGGGGAGCTGTTTTTT
CASQTGTSIHSVSGELFF
>TRBJ2-1|TRBV5-1|TRBD2|-|14
TGCGCCAGCAGCTTAAGCGGGACGGGCAATGAGCAGTTCTTC
CASSLSGTGNEQFF
>TRBJ1-6|TRBV28|TRBD1|-|19
TGTGCCAGCAGTTCTCTCATCTCAACAGGGGGCGGGGGTAATTCACCCCTCCACTTT
CASSSLISTGGGGNSPLHF
>TRBJ1-1|TRBV10-3|TRBD1|once|15
TGTGCCATCAGTGAGCCGACAGGGTCGAACACTGAAGCTTTCTTT
CAISEPTGSNTEAFF
>TRBJ2-7|TRBV7-3|-|-|14
TGTGCCAGCAGCTTATCTCCCGCCGGGGGCGAGCAGTACTTC
CASSLSPAGGEQYF
>TRBJ1-2|TRBV7-3|-|-|16
TGTGCCAGCAGCCTCAACCCGAGCCCCGGAGCTTATGGCTACACCTTC
CASSLNPSPGAYGYTF
>TRBJ2-2|TRBV7-2|-|-|15
TGTGCCAGCAGCTTCTCCCCGAAACTCACCGGGGAGCTGTTTTTT
CASSFSPKLTGELFF
>TRBJ2-7|TRBV10-3|TRBD1|-|14
TGTGCCATCAGAGAGGGACAGAACACCTACGAGCAGTACTTC
CAIREGQNTYEQYF
>TRBJ1-6|TRBV28|-|-|14
TGTGCCAGCAGTTTGATAGGGGTTGGTTCACCCCTCCACTTT
CASSLIGVGSPLHF
>TRBJ2-7|TRBV27|TRBD1|-|14
TGTGCCAGCGGGGGACAGGGACTCCCCTACGAGCAGTACTTC
CASGGQGLPYEQYF
>TRBJ1-3|TRBV9|-|-|15
TGTGCCAGCAGCTTAACAGGCCTCTCTGGAAACACCATATATTTT
CASSLTGLSGNTIYF
>TRBJ1-5|TRBV6-5|TRBD1|-|15
TGTGCCAGCAGTCCCTCCGGAGGGGGCGGTCAGCCCCAGCATTTT
CASSPSGGGGQPQHF
>TRBJ1-1|TRBV5-1|TRBD1|-|16
TGCGCCAGCACCCCAGGAGACAGGGTCCGGGACACTGAAGCTTTCTTT
CASTPGDRVRDTEAFF